This TCR beta chain was recorded in a study of shared clonotypes between healthy human individuals. Here immunoSEQ multiplex PCR was the method, and the copy in TCRdb shows in-frame clones only, minus some. In the table there are 2 million to 2.5 million clones, approximately 93% of which are singletons. V shed 6 bases and J 5 bases; nucleotides not matched to a gene: 5. Looked up from germline, CDR1 is KGHSH and CDR2 is LQKENI. The CDR3 is made up of 14 amino acids. This clone was recorded a few times. This specimen includes other DNA sequences encoding the same CDR3. The TCR originated in a young man in good health. Some clones in this sample may be carry-over from other donors' samples. Sequenced input: naive CD4+ T cells from PBMCs. The subset here: CD45RA+ positively selected. The V gene is TRBV18, the J gene TRBJ1-5; 9 nucleotides match TRBD1. The CDR3 loop is CASSPGQGYQPQHF. The CDR3 DNA is TGTGCCAGCTCGCCTGGACAGGGGTATCAGCCCCAGCATTTT.